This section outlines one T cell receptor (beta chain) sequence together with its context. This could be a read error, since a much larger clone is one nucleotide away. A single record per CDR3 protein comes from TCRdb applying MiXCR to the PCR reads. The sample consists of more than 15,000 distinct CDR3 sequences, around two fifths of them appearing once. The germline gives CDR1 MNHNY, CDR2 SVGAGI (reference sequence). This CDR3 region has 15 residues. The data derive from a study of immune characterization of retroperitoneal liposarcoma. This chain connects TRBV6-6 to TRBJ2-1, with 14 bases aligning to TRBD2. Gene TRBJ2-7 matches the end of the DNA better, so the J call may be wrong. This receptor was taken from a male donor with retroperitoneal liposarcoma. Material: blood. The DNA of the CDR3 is TGTGCCAGCGGAATCCGACTAGCGGGGGGGCATGAGCAGTACTTC. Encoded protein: CASGIRLAGGHEQYF.